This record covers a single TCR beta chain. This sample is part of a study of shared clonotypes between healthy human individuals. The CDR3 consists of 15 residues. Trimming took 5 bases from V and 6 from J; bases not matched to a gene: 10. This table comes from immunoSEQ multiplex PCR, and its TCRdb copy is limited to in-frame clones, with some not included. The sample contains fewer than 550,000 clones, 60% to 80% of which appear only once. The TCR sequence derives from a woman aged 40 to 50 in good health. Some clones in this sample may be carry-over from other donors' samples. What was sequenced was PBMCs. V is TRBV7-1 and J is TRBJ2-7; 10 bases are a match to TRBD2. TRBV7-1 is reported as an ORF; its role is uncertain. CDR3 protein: CASSPQASGRSEQYF. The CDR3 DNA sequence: TGTGCCAGCAGCCCCCAGGCTAGCGGGAGATCCGAGCAGTACTTC.